These 24 T cell receptor beta chains share one sample of origin, sequenced in a study of blood T cells in healthy people across ages. A sample-barcoded 5' primer and a J-beta primer mix were used in a second PCR of roughly 7 to 12 cycles. TCRdb reanalysed the 5' RACE reads using MiXCR and keeps one entry per CDR3 protein. This table has approximately 810,000 distinct CDR3 sequences, 25% to 30% appearing once. Sequencing was done on a sample of blood. The receptors stem from a woman aged 80 or older in good health.

The V gene is TRBV5-1, the J gene TRBJ2-2; the D is unclear. CDR1 and CDR2 from the germline V gene are SGHRS and YFSETQ. V shed 0 bases and J shed 4 bases, with 16 bases lying between them. This CDR3 spans 17 amino acids. The CDR3 DNA reads as TGCGCCAGCAGCTTGGCCGGACGAGCGATGGGCACCGGGGAGCTGTTTTTT. Protein sequence: CASSLAGRAMGTGELFF. The variable domain in full, with the rest retrieved from reference TRBV5-1 and TRBJ2-2, is KAGVTQTPRYLIKTRGQQVTLSCSPISGHRSVSWYQQTPGQGLQFLFEYFSETQRNKGNFPGRFSGRQFSNSRSEMNVSTLELGDSALYLCASSLAGRAMGTGELFFGEGSRLTVL.

This clonotype has a count of ten or more. This may arise from a read error, as a much more abundant clone is one base away. The V call is TRBV6-2 or TRBV6-3, the J call TRBJ1-5; 9 bases are a match to TRBD1. This CDR3 is 14 amino acids long. Germline V gene sequence: CDR1 MNHEY, CDR2 SVGEGT. Losses at the gene ends were 6 bases for V and 4 bases for J; bases not matched to a gene: 4. CDR3 bases: TGTGCCAGCAGCTTCGGGACAGGGAATCAGCCCCAGCATTTT. Translated: CASSFGTGNQPQHF.

This clonotype was recorded at least ten times. This rearrangement joins TRBV4-2 to TRBJ1-2; D uncertain. V lost 0 bases and J 5 bases, leaving 13 bases between the germline ends. The germline CDR1 and CDR2 sequences are LGHNA and YNFKEQ. The CDR3 totals 15 residues. CDR3: CASSQEEVELYGYTF. DNA for the CDR3: TGTGCCAGCAGCCAAGAGGAGGTGGAGTTATATGGCTACACCTTC.

This clonotype was counted many times. The genes are TRBV7-2 and TRBJ2-3; D is possibly TRBD2 (5 bases). This CDR3 contains 19 residues. The V and J ends lost 2 bases and 0 bases respectively, with 21 bases between them. Germline lookup yields CDR1 SGHTA and CDR2 FQGNSA. This chain's CDR3 is CASSLLRPRRGSSTDTQYF. The CDR3 nucleotides read TGTGCCAGCAGCTTACTCCGACCGCGACGGGGTTCTAGCACAGATACGCAGTATTTT.

This clonotype occurred many times. The V gene is TRBV6-5, the J gene TRBJ2-7; 8 nucleotides match TRBD1. The CDR3 consists of 13 residues. After removal of 6 bases from V and 4 bases from J, the junction contained 5 bases not matched to a gene. Germline V gene sequence: CDR1 MNHEY, CDR2 SVGAGI. In DNA, the CDR3 is TGTGCCAGCAGAAAAACAGGGGGTTACGAGCAGTACTTC. As protein: CASRKTGGYEQYF.

Only a few counts were recorded for this clonotype. The CDR3 region has the DNA TGTGCCAGCAGCTTAGTCCAGGGCCGTCAGCCCCAGCATTTT. Translation gives CASSLVQGRQPQHF. The chain joins TRBV7-2 to TRBJ1-5; weak D call: TRBD1 (5 bases). The germline V gene encodes CDR1 SGHTA and CDR2 FQGNSA. The CDR3 spans 14 residues. Trimming pared 1 base from V and 6 bases from J, leaving 10 bases between.

Notes on this clonotype: A much larger clone lies one base from this, so it may be a read error. The rearrangement joins TRBV30 to TRBJ1-4; D uncertain. Per germline, CDR1 GTSNPN and CDR2 SVGIG (reference sequence). V gave up 1 base and J gave up 6 bases, with 12 bases separating them. CDR3 length equals 14 residues. The DNA of the CDR3 is TGTGCCTGGAGTGGGCCTCCCGGGTATGAAAAACTGTTTTTT. It encodes CAWSGPPGYEKLFF. Variable domain in full (rest from reference TRBV30 and TRBJ1-4): SQTIHQWPATLVQPVGSPLSLECTVEGTSNPNLYWYRQAAGRGLQLLFYSVGIGQISSEVPQNLSASRPQDRQFILSSKKLLLSDSGFYLCAWSGPPGYEKLFFGSGTQLSVL.

This clonotype showed up many times. The chain combines TRBV12-3 or TRBV12-4 with TRBJ1-1; D possibly corresponds to TRBD1 (6 bases). This CDR3 has 15 residues. Trimming cost V 6 bases and J 2 bases, with 16 bases left between them. In DNA form, the CDR3 reads TGTGCCAGCAGAGCCGGGCGGGGGCAAAACACTGAAGCTTTCTTT. Translating it yields CASRAGRGQNTEAFF.

This clonotype occurred many times. The rearrangement joins TRBV5-1 to TRBJ1-4; 10 bases are a match to TRBD1. The CDR3 is made up of 16 amino acids. Germline values: CDR1 SGHRS, CDR2 YFSETQ. J was trimmed by 2 bases and V by 3 bases; bases with no gene match: 4. The CDR3 DNA sequence: TGCGCCAGCAGCTGGCGACAGGGGGCCACTAATGAAAAACTGTTTTTT. Residues: CASSWRQGATNEKLFF.

This chain uses TRBV5-1 with TRBJ1-5; tentatively, D is TRBD1 (6 bases). The CDR3 loop spans 14 amino acids. Germline CDR1 and CDR2: SGHRS and YFSETQ. V dropped 4 bases and J dropped 7 bases, with 15 bases sitting between them. DNA of the CDR3: TGCGCCAGCAGCCCCCAGAGGGGGATACAGCCCCAGCATTTT. Residues: CASSPQRGIQPQHF. The variable domain in full, with the rest retrieved from reference TRBV5-1 and TRBJ1-5, is KAGVTQTPRYLIKTRGQQVTLSCSPISGHRSVSWYQQTPGQGLQFLFEYFSETQRNKGNFPGRFSGRQFSNSRSEMNVSTLELGDSALYLCASSPQRGIQPQHFGDGTRLSIL.

In this sample, this clonotype turned up a few times. Given a much more abundant clone one base away, this may be a read error. The chain couples TRBV30 to TRBJ2-3, with D perhaps matching TRBD2 (5 bases). V was pared by 7 bases and J by 6 bases, with 20 bases between. The CDR3 extends over 14 amino acids. Per germline, CDR1 GTSNPN and CDR2 SVGIG (reference sequence). For the CDR3, the DNA is TGTGCCTACCGCCGATGGCGTCGAGGGGATACGCAGTATTTT. Its protein product is CAYRRWRRGDTQYF.

The table lists this clonotype with a few counts. The genes are TRBV9 and TRBJ1-1, with 8 positions matching TRBD1. Germline V gene sequence: CDR1 SGDLS, CDR2 YYNGEE. Trimming cost V 4 bases and J 0 bases; bases outside gene matches: 8. The CDR3 is 16 amino acids. CDR3 loop: CASSRGQGGMNTEAFF. The CDR3, as DNA: TGTGCCAGCAGCAGAGGACAGGGTGGAATGAACACTGAAGCTTTCTTT.

This clonotype appeared many times. V and J are TRBV7-9 and TRBJ1-1, with a possible D match to TRBD1 (5 bases). Germline V CDR1 and CDR2: SEHNR, FQNEAQ (reference sequence). This CDR3 has 14 residues. V was pared by 2 bases and J by 0 bases, with 7 bases between. The CDR3 loop reads CASSLQGMNTEAFF. DNA for the CDR3: TGTGCCAGCAGCTTACAGGGTATGAACACTGAAGCTTTCTTT. The full variable domain, completed using reference TRBV7-9 and TRBJ1-1, is DTGVSQNPRHKITKRGQNVTFRCDPISEHNRLYWYRQTLGQGPEFLTYFQNEAQLEKSRLLSDRFSAERPKGSFSTLEIQRTEQGDSAMYLCASSLQGMNTEAFFGQGTRLTVV.

On this clonotype itself: A read error may be the cause here, since a much bigger clone is one base away. The J gene is TRBJ2-7, the V gene TRBV5-6; D not resolved. The CDR3 consists of 15 residues. V was trimmed by 2 bases and J by 2 bases, leaving 14 bases between them. The germline V gene has CDR1 SGHDT and CDR2 YYEEEE. CDR3 nucleotides: TGTGCCAGCAGCTTAAGGAGTCTTACCCCCTACGAGCAGTACTTC. Protein: CASSLRSLTPYEQYF.

This clonotype was detected many times. The V gene is TRBV18, the J gene TRBJ2-1; the match to TRBD1 covers 9 bases. The CDR3 runs 16 residues. After removal of 3 bases from V and 6 bases from J, the junction contained 9 bases not matched to a gene. Germline V gene lookup returns CDR1 KGHSH and CDR2 LQKENI. The chain's CDR3 is CASSPNRDREANEQFF. In DNA form, the CDR3 reads TGTGCCAGCTCACCGAATCGGGACAGGGAGGCCAATGAGCAGTTCTTC.

This clonotype was picked up many times. The chain links TRBV7-2 to TRBJ2-3, with TRBD2 matching 8 bases. CDR1 SGHTA and CDR2 FQGNSA come from the germline V gene. The CDR3 loop spans 15 amino acids. Trimming took 0 bases from V and 1 from J; bases not matched to a gene: 0. The CDR3 sequence is CASSLARGGTDTQYF. CDR3 DNA sequence: TGTGCCAGCAGCTTAGCGCGGGGGGGCACAGATACGCAGTATTTT.

The table lists this clonotype with a few counts. This chain joins TRBV20-1 and TRBJ1-1, with TRBD1 as a possible D gene (5 bases). The CDR3 spans 14 residues. Germline V gene data show CDR1 as DFQATT and CDR2 as SNEGSKA (reference sequence). The V end was cut by 3 bases, the J end by 5 bases, with 16 bases between. The CDR3 region has the DNA TGCAGTGCTAGGGGCTTGGGGGGGGATACTGAAGCTTTCTTT. Amino acid sequence: CSARGLGGDTEAFF.

This clonotype showed up just a few times. This rearrangement joins TRBV25-1 to TRBJ1-2; the D gene is possibly TRBD1 (6 bases). CDR1 and CDR2 (germline): MGHDK, SYGVNS. The CDR3 sequence is 14 residues long. V was trimmed by 3 bases and J by 3 bases, leaving 11 bases between them. CDR3 protein: CASSDIRGDYGYTF. In nucleotides, the CDR3 is TGTGCCAGCAGTGATATAAGGGGGGACTATGGCTACACCTTC.

V is TRBV6-5 and J is TRBJ2-7; 8 nucleotides align to TRBD1. CDR3 length: 15 amino acids. J gave up 7 bases and V 5 bases, and 13 bases lay outside the gene matches. Germline CDR1 MNHEY, CDR2 SVGAGI. The DNA of the CDR3 is TGTGCCAGCAGTCCCGAGACAGGGGCCAGGAAGGAGCAGTACTTC. Translating it yields CASSPETGARKEQYF.

This clonotype was recorded at least ten times. The chain has TRBV2 and TRBJ2-1; D gene uncertain. The V gene's germline CDR1 is SNHLY and CDR2 FYNNEI. V was trimmed by 0 bases and J by 10 bases, leaving 13 bases between them. The CDR3 runs to 14 residues. CDR3 DNA: TGTGCCAGCAGTGAAGCGCTTCGGCTACTCGAGCAGTTCTTC. This translates into CASSEALRLLEQFF.

Ten or more counts support this clonotype. This rearrangement joins TRBV19 to TRBJ2-4, with TRBD1 identical over 7 bases. The CDR3 runs 13 residues. Per the germline V gene, CDR1 is LNHDA and CDR2 is SQIVND (reference sequence). V was clipped by 4 bases and J by 6 bases; unmatched bases: 3. The DNA for the CDR3 is TGTGCCAGTAGTACTCGGACAGGAAACATTCAGTACTTC. Translated: CASSTRTGNIQYF.

Regarding this clonotype: A read error may be the cause here, since a much bigger clone is one base away. The chain combines TRBV29-1 with TRBJ2-1; TRBD2 matches 10 bases. CDR1 and CDR2 from the germline V gene are SQVTM and ANQGSEA. This CDR3 comprises 14 residues. The CDR3 region has the DNA TGCAGCGTCAAAAGAGCGGGGGGGCCCAATGAGCAGATCTTC. Protein product: CSVKRAGGPNEQIF.

On this clonotype itself: This may arise from a read error, as a much more abundant clone is one base away. The chain carries TRBV4-1 and TRBJ1-2, with a possible D match to TRBD1 (6 bases). Germline CDR1 reads MGHRA; CDR2 reads YSYEKL. This CDR3 comprises 14 residues. V was trimmed by 5 bases and J by 2 bases, leaving 12 bases between them. The DNA of the CDR3 is TGCGCCAGCAGCATACGGGGGGCAAACTATGGCTACACCTTC. As protein: CASSIRGANYGYTF.

This clonotype was seen at least ten times. The chain couples TRBV11-2 to TRBJ2-3, with 8 bases identical to TRBD1. Looked up from germline, CDR1 is SGHAT and CDR2 is FQNNGV. CDR3 length: 15 residues. V trimming: 2 bases; J trimming: 2 bases; junction bases outside the gene matches: 3. The CDR3 DNA is TGTGCCAGCAGCTTACAGGGGGCCACCACAGATACGCAGTATTTT. Protein: CASSLQGATTDTQYF.